There are many counts of the clone carrying this TCR beta chain. This record belongs to a study of identical twins. From germline, CDR1 is SQVTM and CDR2 ANQGSEA. V was cut by 2 bases and J by 4 bases, with 11 bases left in between. There are 13 residues in the CDR3. In TCRdb, the 5' RACE reads were re-called with MiXCR into one record per CDR3 protein. Seen here are about 210,000 distinct CDR3 sequences, about a tenth observed once, and the top ten hold about 5%. The TCR originated in a young woman in good health. The rearrangement links TRBV29-1 to TRBJ1-2; D may be TRBD1 (5 bases). Source material: memory (CD45RO+) T cells sorted from blood. CDR3 nucleotide sequence: TGCAGCGTTGAAACTGACAGTATCTATGGCTACACCTTC. Its translation: CSVETDSIYGYTF.